These T cell receptor beta chains were read from a single sample in a study of CD8+CD57+ T cells in acquired aplastic anemia. TCRdb re-analysed the reads in MiXCR, keeping a single row per CDR3 protein. The data contain some 170,000 distinct CDR3 sequences, roughly 40% of them singletons. The material sequenced was sorted CD4+, CD8+, or CD8+CD57+ T cells (not recorded which) from PBMCs. These receptors were obtained from a human donor in good health. CDR3s include the opening cysteine and the closing phenylalanine or tryptophan. D genes are given only for firm matches. Size is stated for part of the rows, as once, few or many counts, or as a class when the clone is expanded.

v_call: TRBV25-1; j_call: TRBJ1-5; d_call: NA; clone_size: many; cdr3_aa: CASSDYENQPQHF; cdr3_nt: TGTGCCAGCAGTGATTATGAGAATCAGCCCCAGCATTTT
v_call: TRBV5-5; j_call: TRBJ1-5; d_call: TRBD1; clone_size: many; cdr3_aa: CASSLDRVNQPQHF; cdr3_nt: TGTGCCAGCAGCCTCGACAGGGTCAATCAGCCCCAGCATTTT
v_call: TRBV7-2; j_call: TRBJ2-7; d_call: TRBD2; clone_size: NA; cdr3_aa: CASSLASSGGIYEQYF; cdr3_nt: TGTGCCAGCAGCTTAGCCTCTAGCGGGGGAATCTACGAGCAGTACTTC
v_call: TRBV6-1; j_call: TRBJ1-2; d_call: NA; clone_size: many; cdr3_aa: CASSESGSVYGYTF; cdr3_nt: TGTGCCAGCAGTGAGTCAGGGAGTGTGTATGGCTACACCTTC
v_call: TRBV7-2; j_call: TRBJ2-7; d_call: TRBD2; clone_size: NA; cdr3_aa: CASSATGTITYEQYF; cdr3_nt: TGTGCCAGCAGCGCCACCGGGACTATCACTTACGAGCAGTACTTC
v_call: TRBV29-1; j_call: TRBJ2-3; d_call: NA; clone_size: NA; cdr3_aa: CSVARRDRDTQYF; cdr3_nt: TGCAGCGTTGCGAGGCGGGATCGGGATACGCAGTATTTT
v_call: TRBV5-4; j_call: TRBJ2-5; d_call: NA; clone_size: NA; cdr3_aa: CASSLVQGGETQYF; cdr3_nt: TGTGCCAGCAGCTTGGTCCAGGGCGGAGAGACCCAGTACTTC
v_call: TRBV4-3; j_call: TRBJ2-3; d_call: NA; clone_size: many; cdr3_aa: CASSQEWGISTDTQYF; cdr3_nt: TGCGCCAGCAGCCAAGAATGGGGCATTAGCACAGATACGCAGTATTTT
v_call: TRBV6-5; j_call: TRBJ1-5; d_call: NA; clone_size: many; cdr3_aa: CASSNAGLYSNQPQHF; cdr3_nt: TGTGCCAGCAGTAACGCAGGACTATATAGCAATCAGCCCCAGCATTTT
v_call: TRBV2; j_call: TRBJ2-7; d_call: TRBD2; clone_size: once; cdr3_aa: CASRLDGTTYEQYF; cdr3_nt: TGTGCCAGCAGGCTTGATGGGACTACCTACGAGCAGTACTTC
v_call: TRBV2; j_call: TRBJ2-3; d_call: NA; clone_size: many; cdr3_aa: CASSDPPRADTQYF; cdr3_nt: TGTGCCAGCAGTGACCCCCCGAGGGCAGATACGCAGTATTTT
v_call: TRBV2; j_call: TRBJ1-2; d_call: TRBD1; clone_size: NA; cdr3_aa: CASRQGTNYGYTF; cdr3_nt: TGTGCCAGCAGACAGGGGACCAACTATGGCTACACCTTC
v_call: TRBV7-9; j_call: TRBJ1-1; d_call: NA; clone_size: once; cdr3_aa: CASSDPYGKPTEAFF; cdr3_nt: TGTGCCAGCAGCGATCCTTACGGCAAGCCCACTGAAGCTTTCTTT
v_call: TRBV3-1; j_call: TRBJ1-2; d_call: TRBD1; clone_size: few; cdr3_aa: CASSRRDRAGYGYTF; cdr3_nt: TGTGCCAGCAGCCGGAGAGACAGGGCCGGTTACGGCTACACCTTC
v_call: TRBV7-3; j_call: TRBJ2-2; d_call: TRBD1; clone_size: NA; cdr3_aa: CASSLMGQGIAGELFF; cdr3_nt: TGTGCCAGCAGCTTAATGGGACAGGGGATAGCCGGGGAGCTGTTTTTT
v_call: TRBV20-1; j_call: TRBJ1-4; d_call: TRBD1; clone_size: many; cdr3_aa: CSAILGQGAEKLFF; cdr3_nt: TGCAGTGCTATTTTGGGACAGGGTGCTGAAAAACTGTTTTTT
v_call: TRBV20-1; j_call: TRBJ1-3; d_call: NA; clone_size: many; cdr3_aa: CSGTPGATAGNTIYF; cdr3_nt: TGCAGTGGGACTCCAGGCGCCACTGCTGGAAACACCATATATTTT
v_call: TRBV20-1; j_call: TRBJ2-7; d_call: TRBD2; clone_size: NA; cdr3_aa: CSAGTSGTTYEQYF; cdr3_nt: TGCAGTGCCGGGACTAGCGGGACTACCTACGAGCAGTACTTC
v_call: TRBV9; j_call: TRBJ1-5; d_call: NA; clone_size: many; cdr3_aa: CASSVGGTDSNQPQHF; cdr3_nt: TGTGCCAGCAGCGTAGGGGGGACCGATAGCAATCAGCCCCAGCATTTT
v_call: TRBV20-1; j_call: TRBJ2-1; d_call: NA; clone_size: many; cdr3_aa: CSASPSGTGGF; cdr3_nt: TGCAGTGCTAGCCCGTCAGGTACTGGAGGATTC
v_call: TRBV12-3/TRBV12-4; j_call: TRBJ1-2; d_call: TRBD1; clone_size: NA; cdr3_aa: CASSKRQGGSYGYTF; cdr3_nt: TGTGCCAGCAGTAAACGACAGGGGGGTAGCTATGGCTACACCTTC
v_call: TRBV18; j_call: TRBJ2-3; d_call: NA; clone_size: few; cdr3_aa: CASSPLGRTSTDTQYF; cdr3_nt: TGTGCCAGCTCACCCTTGGGACGGACTAGCACAGATACGCAGTATTTT
v_call: TRBV2; j_call: TRBJ2-7; d_call: NA; clone_size: NA; cdr3_aa: CASNQGWEQYF; cdr3_nt: TGTGCCAGCAACCAGGGGTGGGAGCAGTACTTC
v_call: TRBV7-6; j_call: TRBJ2-6; d_call: NA; clone_size: once; cdr3_aa: CASSLGSGGANVLTF; cdr3_nt: TGTGCCAGCAGCTTAGGTAGTGGTGGGGCCAACGTCCTGACTTTC
v_call: TRBV6-5; j_call: TRBJ1-5; d_call: NA; clone_size: NA; cdr3_aa: CASSYSGQKNQPQHF; cdr3_nt: TGTGCCAGCAGTTACTCGGGGCAGAAAAATCAGCCCCAGCATTTT
v_call: TRBV19; j_call: TRBJ2-5; d_call: TRBD2; clone_size: NA; cdr3_aa: CASTRGGQETQYF; cdr3_nt: TGTGCCAGTACTCGGGGGGGCCAAGAGACCCAGTACTTC
v_call: TRBV6-1; j_call: TRBJ2-7; d_call: NA; clone_size: NA; cdr3_aa: CASSQDSWNEQYF; cdr3_nt: TGTGCCAGCAGCCAGGATTCTTGGAACGAGCAGTACTTC
v_call: TRBV12-3/TRBV12-4; j_call: TRBJ1-2; d_call: NA; clone_size: once; cdr3_aa: CASSQGSNYGYTF; cdr3_nt: TGTGCCAGCAGCCAGGGGAGTAACTATGGCTACACCTTC
v_call: TRBV11-2; j_call: TRBJ1-2; d_call: TRBD1; clone_size: NA; cdr3_aa: CASSLVGQGWSALGYTF; cdr3_nt: TGTGCCAGCAGCTTAGTAGGACAGGGTTGGTCTGCGTTGGGCTACACCTTC